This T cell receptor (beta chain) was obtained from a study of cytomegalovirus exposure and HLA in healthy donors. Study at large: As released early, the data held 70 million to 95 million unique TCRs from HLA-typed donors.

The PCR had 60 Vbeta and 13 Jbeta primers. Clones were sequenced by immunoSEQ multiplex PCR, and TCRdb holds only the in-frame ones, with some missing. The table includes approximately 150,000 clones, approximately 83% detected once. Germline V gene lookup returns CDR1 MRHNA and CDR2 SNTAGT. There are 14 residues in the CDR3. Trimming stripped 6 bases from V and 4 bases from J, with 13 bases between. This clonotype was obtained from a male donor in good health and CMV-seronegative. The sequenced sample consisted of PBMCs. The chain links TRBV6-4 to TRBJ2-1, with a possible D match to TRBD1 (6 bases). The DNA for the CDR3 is TGTGCCAGCAGCAGTACAGGGTCATACAATGAGCAGTTCTTC. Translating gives CASSSTGSYNEQFF.